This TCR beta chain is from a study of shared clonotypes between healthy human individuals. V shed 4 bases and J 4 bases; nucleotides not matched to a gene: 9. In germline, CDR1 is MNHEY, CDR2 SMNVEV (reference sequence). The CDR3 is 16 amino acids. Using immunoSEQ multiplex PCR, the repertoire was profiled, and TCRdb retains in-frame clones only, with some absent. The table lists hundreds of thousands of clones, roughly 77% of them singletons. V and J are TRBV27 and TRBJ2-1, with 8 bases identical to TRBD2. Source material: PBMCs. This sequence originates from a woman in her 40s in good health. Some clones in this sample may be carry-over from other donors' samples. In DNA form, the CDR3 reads TGTGCCAGCAGTTCGGTAGCGGGACTGAAATACAATGAGCAGTTCTTC. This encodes CASSSVAGLKYNEQFF.